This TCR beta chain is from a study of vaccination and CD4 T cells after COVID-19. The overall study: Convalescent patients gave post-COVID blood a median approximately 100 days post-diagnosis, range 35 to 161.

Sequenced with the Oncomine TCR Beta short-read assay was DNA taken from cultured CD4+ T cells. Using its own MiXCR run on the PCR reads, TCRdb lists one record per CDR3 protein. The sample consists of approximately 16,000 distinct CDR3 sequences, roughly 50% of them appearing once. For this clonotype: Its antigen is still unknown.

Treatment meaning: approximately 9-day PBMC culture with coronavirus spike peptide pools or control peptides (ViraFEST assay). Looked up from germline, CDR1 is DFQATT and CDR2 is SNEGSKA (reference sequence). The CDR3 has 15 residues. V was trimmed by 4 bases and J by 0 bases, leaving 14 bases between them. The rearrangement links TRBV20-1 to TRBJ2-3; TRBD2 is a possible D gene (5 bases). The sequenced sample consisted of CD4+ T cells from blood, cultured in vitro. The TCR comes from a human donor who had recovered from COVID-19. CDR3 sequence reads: CSAMARTPSTDTQYF. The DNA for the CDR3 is TGCAGTGCTATGGCAAGGACTCCTAGCACAGATACGCAGTATTTT.